The next 11 T cell receptor beta chains were all read from a single sample in a study of blood T cell repertoires in COVID-19. Repertoires were generated with immunoSEQ multiplex PCR, while TCRdb's copy carries only in-frame clones and drops some. The sample consists of about 110,000 clones, around 68% of them appearing once. The material sequenced was peripheral blood. These receptors were taken from a woman aged 55 to 70 with acute or convalescent COVID-19.

The chain carries TRBV11-2 and TRBJ2-7, with TRBD1 as a possible D gene (6 bases). Deletions cut 2 bases from V and 2 bases from J, with 13 bases between. Per the germline V gene, CDR1 is SGHAT and CDR2 is FQNNGV. This CDR3 contains 15 residues. CDR3 sequence reads: CASSLTGQPTYEQYF. The CDR3 DNA reads TGTGCCAGCAGCTTAACCGGACAGCCTACCTACGAGCAGTACTTC.

The chain combines TRBV6-5 with TRBJ2-7; 8 bases map to TRBD1. With 5 bases clipped from V and 4 bases from J, the junction kept 7 bases outside the gene matches. CDR3 length: 14 amino acids. Germline CDR1 reads MNHEY; CDR2 reads SVGAGI. DNA for the CDR3: TGTGCCAGCAGTCGCAGGGGGCTAGGATACGAGCAGTACTTC. This sequence encodes CASSRRGLGYEQYF.

This clone was seen a single time. The rearrangement links TRBV6-4 to TRBJ2-1, with a tentative D call TRBD1 (6 bases). Germline CDR1 reads MRHNA; CDR2 reads SNTAGT. V was trimmed by 10 bases and J by 4 bases, leaving 20 bases between them. The CDR3 contains 15 residues. CDR3 DNA sequence: TGTGCCACCTCCTCCGGGACGGGACAATACAATGAGCAGTTCTTC. It specifies CATSSGTGQYNEQFF.

V gene TRBV27 combines with J gene TRBJ2-7, with D possibly TRBD1 on 6 matching bases. Trimming cost V 3 bases and J 4 bases, with 13 bases left between them. This CDR3 is built from 14 residues. Germline CDR1 MNHEY, CDR2 SMNVEV (reference sequence). The CDR3 DNA is TGTGCCAGCAGTTTTCTTCAGGGGTCTTACGAGCAGTACTTC. This codes for CASSFLQGSYEQYF.

The chain carries TRBV15 and TRBJ1-6; the D gene is possibly TRBD1 (5 bases). The CDR3 is made up of 17 amino acids. Germline V gene lookup returns CDR1 LNHNV and CDR2 YYDKDF (reference sequence). Trimming stripped 4 bases from V and 4 bases from J, with 17 bases between. The CDR3 spells CATSKVVGGKYNSPLHF. The DNA of the CDR3 is TGTGCCACCAGCAAGGTGGTCGGGGGTAAGTATAATTCACCCCTCCACTTT.

The V and J genes are TRBV7-8 and TRBJ2-5; 7 nucleotides line up with TRBD1. CDR1 and CDR2 from the germline V gene are SGHVS and FQNEAQ. V shed 5 bases and J 5 bases; nucleotides not matched to a gene: 11. This CDR3 has 15 amino acids. This chain's CDR3 is CASSLRQGRRETQYF. The CDR3 region has the DNA TGTGCCAGCAGCCTCAGACAGGGAAGACGGGAGACCCAGTACTTC.

The V and J genes are TRBV28 and TRBJ1-2; 9 nucleotides match TRBD1. Germline CDR1 is MDHEN and CDR2 is SYDVKM. The CDR3 consists of 15 residues. The V gene end was trimmed by 5 bases and the J gene end by 8 bases; junction bases not matched to a gene: 12. CDR3 in DNA: TGTGCCAGCAGTACCGGGACAGGGTTAATCTTCGGCTACACCTTC. Translation gives CASSTGTGLIFGYTF.

In DNA form, the CDR3 reads TGCGCCAGCAGCTTTCAGGGATTGAATTGGGACACCATATATTTT. Its protein product is CASSFQGLNWDTIYF. This rearrangement joins TRBV5-1 to TRBJ1-3; D is perhaps TRBD1 (5 bases). The V gene lost 2 bases and the J gene lost 8 bases, with 17 bases spanning the gap. Germline CDR1 SGHRS, CDR2 YFSETQ. The CDR3 consists of 15 residues.

The chain joins TRBV7-2 to TRBJ1-2; TRBD1 is a possible D gene (6 bases). This CDR3 is 12 amino acids long. Trimming removed 11 bases at V and 2 bases at J, with 12 bases between. Germline V gene lookup returns CDR1 SGHTA and CDR2 FQGNSA. CDR3 coding DNA: TGTGCCGACTCTCAGGGGAACTATGGCTACACCTTC. Protein sequence: CADSQGNYGYTF.

This clone was detected a few times. The rearrangement links TRBV24-1 to TRBJ1-5, with a weak D call TRBD1 (5 bases). Germline V CDR1 and CDR2: KGHDR, SFDVKD. Trimming took off 9 bases at V and 2 bases at J, with 13 bases between the two ends. CDR3 length: 14 amino acids. This CDR3 is CATAGRGGNQPQHF. The CDR3 DNA reads as TGTGCCACCGCGGGACGGGGAGGCAATCAGCCCCAGCATTTT.

The chain carries TRBV7-3 and TRBJ2-1; 9 nucleotides align to TRBD1. This CDR3 has 14 residues. Germline CDR1 is SGHTA and CDR2 is FQGTGA. The trim removed 5 bases at V and 7 bases at J, leaving 6 bases unmatched. DNA for the CDR3: TGTGCCAGCAGCACGACAGGGGGATGGAATGAGCAGTTCTTC. Protein product: CASSTTGGWNEQFF. The full variable domain, its missing parts supplied by reference TRBV7-3 and TRBJ2-1, is GAGVSQTPSNKVTEKGKYVELRCDPISGHTALYWYRQSLGQGPEFLIYFQGTGAADDSGLPNDRFFAVRPEGSVSTLKIQRTERGDSAVYLCASSTTGGWNEQFFGPGTRLTVL.